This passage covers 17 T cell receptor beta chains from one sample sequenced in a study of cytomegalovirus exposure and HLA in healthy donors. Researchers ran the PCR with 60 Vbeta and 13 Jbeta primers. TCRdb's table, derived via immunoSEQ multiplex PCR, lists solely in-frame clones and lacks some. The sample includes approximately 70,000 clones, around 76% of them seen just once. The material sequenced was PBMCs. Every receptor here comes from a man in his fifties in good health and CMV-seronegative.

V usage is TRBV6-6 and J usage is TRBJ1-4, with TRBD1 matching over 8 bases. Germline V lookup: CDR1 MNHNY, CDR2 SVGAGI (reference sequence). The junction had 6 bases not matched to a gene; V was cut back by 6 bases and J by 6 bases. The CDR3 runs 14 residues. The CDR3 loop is CASSPATGDEKLFF. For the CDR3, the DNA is TGTGCCAGCAGCCCCGCGACAGGGGATGAAAAACTGTTTTTT.

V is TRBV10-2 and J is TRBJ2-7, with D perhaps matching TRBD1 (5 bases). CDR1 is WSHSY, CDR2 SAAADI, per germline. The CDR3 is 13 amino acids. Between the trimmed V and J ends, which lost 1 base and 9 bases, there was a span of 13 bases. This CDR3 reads CASSEYQGGAQYF. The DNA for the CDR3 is TGCGCCAGCAGTGAGTACCAGGGTGGCGCGCAGTACTTC.

CDR3 amino acids: CASSQVDSFYEQYF. The CDR3, as DNA: TGCGCCAGCAGCCAAGTCGACAGCTTCTACGAGCAGTACTTC. V is TRBV4-1 and J is TRBJ2-7; TRBD1 is a possible D gene (5 bases). The CDR3 has 14 residues. Looked up from germline, CDR1 is MGHRA and CDR2 is YSYEKL. With 1 base removed from V and 3 bases from J, the gap between germline ends came to 10 bases.

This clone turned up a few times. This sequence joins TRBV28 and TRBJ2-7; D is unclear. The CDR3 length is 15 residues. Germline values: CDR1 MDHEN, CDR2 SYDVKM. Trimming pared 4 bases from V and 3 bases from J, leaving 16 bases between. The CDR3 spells CASSSTRSRGYEQYF. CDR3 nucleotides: TGTGCCAGCAGTTCAACACGTAGCCGAGGCTACGAGCAGTACTTC.

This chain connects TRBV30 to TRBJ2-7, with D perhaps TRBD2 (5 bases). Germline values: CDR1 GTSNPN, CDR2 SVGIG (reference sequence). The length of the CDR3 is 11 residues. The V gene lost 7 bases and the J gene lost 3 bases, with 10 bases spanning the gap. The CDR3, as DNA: TGTGCCTTAGCGCAGAACTACGAGCAGTACTTC. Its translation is CALAQNYEQYF. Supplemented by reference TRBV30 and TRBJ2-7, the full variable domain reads SQTIHQWPATLVQPVGSPLSLECTVEGTSNPNLYWYRQAAGRGLQLLFYSVGIGQISSEVPQNLSASRPQDRQFILSSKKLLLSDSGFYLCALAQNYEQYFGPGTRLTVT.

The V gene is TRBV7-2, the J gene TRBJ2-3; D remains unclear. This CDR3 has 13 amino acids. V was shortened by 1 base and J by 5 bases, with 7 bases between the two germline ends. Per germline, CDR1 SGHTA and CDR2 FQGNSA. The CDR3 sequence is CASSLGYLDTQYF. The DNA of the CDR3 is TGTGCCAGCAGCTTAGGCTACCTAGATACGCAGTATTTT. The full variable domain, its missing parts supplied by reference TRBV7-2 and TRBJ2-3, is GAGVSQSPSNKVTEKGKDVELRCDPISGHTALYWYRQSLGQGLEFLIYFQGNSAPDKSGLPSDRFSAERTGGSVSTLTIQRTQQEDSAVYLCASSLGYLDTQYFGPGTRLTVL.

This CDR3 is CASSGGFSDNEQFF. The DNA of the CDR3 is TGTGCCAGTAGCGGGGGATTTAGTGACAATGAGCAGTTCTTC. The V gene is TRBV19, the J gene TRBJ2-1; D is perhaps TRBD2 (6 bases). Trimming pared 6 bases from V and 5 bases from J, leaving 14 bases between. Germline CDR1 reads LNHDA; CDR2 reads SQIVND (reference sequence). The CDR3 covers 14 residues. The full variable domain, rest sourced from reference TRBV19 and TRBJ2-1, is DGGITQSPKYLFRKEGQNVTLSCEQNLNHDAMYWYRQDPGQGLRLIYYSQIVNDFQKGDIAEGYSVSREKKESFPLTVTSAQKNPTAFYLCASSGGFSDNEQFFGPGTRLTVL.

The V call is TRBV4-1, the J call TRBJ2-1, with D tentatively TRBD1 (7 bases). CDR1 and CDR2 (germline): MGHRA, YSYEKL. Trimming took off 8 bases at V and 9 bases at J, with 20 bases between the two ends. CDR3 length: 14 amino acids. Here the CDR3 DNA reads TGCGCCAGCGCACCAGGGGGGAGTCCCGGTGAGCAGTTCTTC. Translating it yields CASAPGGSPGEQFF.

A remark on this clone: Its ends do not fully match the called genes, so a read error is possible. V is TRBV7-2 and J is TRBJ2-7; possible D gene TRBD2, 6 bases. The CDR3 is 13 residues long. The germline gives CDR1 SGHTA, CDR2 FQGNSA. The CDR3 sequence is CASSSDPGGSRFF. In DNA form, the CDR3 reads TGTGCCAGCAGTTCCGACCCCGGGGGATCCAGGTTCTTC.

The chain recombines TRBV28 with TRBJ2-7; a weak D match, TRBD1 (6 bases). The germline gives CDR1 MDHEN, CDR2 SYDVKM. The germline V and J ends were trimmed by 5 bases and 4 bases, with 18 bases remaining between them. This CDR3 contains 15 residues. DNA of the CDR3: TGTGCCAGCAGTGAACGGGACAAGGGAATGTACGAGCAGTACTTC. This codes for CASSERDKGMYEQYF.

The DNA of the CDR3 is TGTGCCTGGAGATTGCAGGGGTCCACTGAAGCTTTCTTT. This codes for CAWRLQGSTEAFF. This sequence joins TRBV30 and TRBJ1-1; tentative D call: TRBD1 (6 bases). The CDR3 has 13 amino acids. The germline V and J ends were trimmed by 3 bases and 4 bases, with 12 bases remaining between them. Germline CDR1 reads GTSNPN; CDR2 reads SVGIG (reference sequence).

CDR3 in amino acids: CASSLRSGEKLFF. For the CDR3, the DNA is TGTGCCAGCAGTTTAAGGAGTGGGGAAAAACTGTTTTTT. The chain joins TRBV28 to TRBJ1-4; D is unclear. With 2 bases removed from V and 8 bases from J, the gap between germline ends came to 9 bases. From germline, CDR1 is MDHEN and CDR2 SYDVKM. The CDR3 contains 13 residues. The whole variable domain, filled in from reference TRBV28 and TRBJ1-4, reads DVKVTQSSRYLVKRTGEKVFLECVQDMDHENMFWYRQDPGLGLRLIYFSYDVKMKEKGDIPEGYSVSREKKERFSLILESASTNQTSMYLCASSLRSGEKLFFGSGTQLSVL.

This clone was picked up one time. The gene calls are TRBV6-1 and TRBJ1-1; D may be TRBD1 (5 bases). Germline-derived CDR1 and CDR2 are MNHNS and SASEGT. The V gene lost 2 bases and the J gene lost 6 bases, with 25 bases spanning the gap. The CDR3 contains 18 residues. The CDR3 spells CASSEIAGLGANYAEAFF. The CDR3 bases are TGTGCCAGCAGTGAAATTGCGGGATTAGGGGCAAACTACGCTGAAGCTTTCTTT.

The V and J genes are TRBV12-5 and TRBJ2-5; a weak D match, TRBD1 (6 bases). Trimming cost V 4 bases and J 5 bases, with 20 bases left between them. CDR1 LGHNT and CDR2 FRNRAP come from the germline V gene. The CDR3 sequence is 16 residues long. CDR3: CASGSPRTGSWETQYF. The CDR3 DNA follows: TGTGCTAGTGGTTCCCCGCGTACAGGGTCTTGGGAGACCCAGTACTTC.

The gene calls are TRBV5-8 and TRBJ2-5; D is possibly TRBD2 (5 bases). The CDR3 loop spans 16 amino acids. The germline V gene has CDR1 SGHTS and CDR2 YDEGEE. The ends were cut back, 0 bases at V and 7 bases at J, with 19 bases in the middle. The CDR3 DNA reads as TGTGCCAGCAGCTTGGGGGTCGGGAACGGGGTGTCGACCCAGTACTTC. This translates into CASSLGVGNGVSTQYF. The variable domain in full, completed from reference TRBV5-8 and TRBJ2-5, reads EAGVTQSPTHLIKTRGQQATLRCSPISGHTSVYWYQQALGLGLQFLLWYDEGEERNRGNFPPRFSGRQFPNYSSELNVNALELEDSALYLCASSLGVGNGVSTQYFGPGTRLLVL.

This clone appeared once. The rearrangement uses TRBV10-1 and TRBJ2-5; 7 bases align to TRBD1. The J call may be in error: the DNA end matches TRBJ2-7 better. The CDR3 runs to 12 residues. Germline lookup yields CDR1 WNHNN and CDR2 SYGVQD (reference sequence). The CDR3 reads CAMLTGSYEQYF. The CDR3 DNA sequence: TGCGCCATGTTGACAGGGTCCTACGAGCAGTACTTC.

The CDR3 DNA follows: TGTGCCAGCAGTCCTAATATCAACTATGGCTACACCTTC. Its translation: CASSPNINYGYTF. J is TRBJ1-2 and V is TRBV5-4; D call uncertain. CDR1 is SGHNT, CDR2 YYREEE, per germline (reference sequence). The CDR3 consists of 13 residues. Trimming shortened V by 5 bases and J by 2 bases, and 10 bases separated the two germline ends.